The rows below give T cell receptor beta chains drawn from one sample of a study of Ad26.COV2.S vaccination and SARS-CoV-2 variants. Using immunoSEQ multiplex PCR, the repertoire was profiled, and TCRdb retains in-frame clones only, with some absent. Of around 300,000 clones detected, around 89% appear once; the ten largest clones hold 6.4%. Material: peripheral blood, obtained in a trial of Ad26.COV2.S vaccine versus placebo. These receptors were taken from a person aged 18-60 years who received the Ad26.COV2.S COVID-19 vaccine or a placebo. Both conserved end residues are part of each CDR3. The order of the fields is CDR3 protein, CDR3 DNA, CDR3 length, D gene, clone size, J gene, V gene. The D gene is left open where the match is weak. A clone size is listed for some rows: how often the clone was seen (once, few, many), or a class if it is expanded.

CASSALLLQGSEQYF,TGTGCCAGCAGCGCCCTACTTTTACAGGGATCCGAGCAGTACTTC,15,NA,NA,TRBJ2-7,TRBV5-6
CATSRDGASTEAFF,TGTGCCACCAGCAGAGATGGGGCGAGTACTGAAGCTTTCTTT,14,NA,NA,TRBJ1-1,TRBV15
CASSPNKNTEAFF,TGCGCCAGCAGCCCCAACAAGAACACTGAAGCTTTCTTT,13,NA,NA,TRBJ1-1,TRBV5-1
CASSEATGAIADTQYF,TGTGCCAGCAGTGAAGCAACAGGGGCGATTGCAGATACGCAGTATTTT,16,TRBD1,NA,TRBJ2-3,TRBV6-1
CASSGPTGGIPYEQYF,TGTGCCAGCAGTGGGCCCACGGGGGGCATACCCTACGAGCAGTACTTC,16,NA,NA,TRBJ2-7,TRBV2
CASSLVQLKGAGGELFF,TGTGCCAGCAGTTTGGTCCAATTGAAGGGGGCAGGCGGGGAGCTGTTTTTT,17,TRBD1,NA,TRBJ2-2,TRBV27
CASDRGYSYNEQFF,TGTGCCAGCGATAGAGGATACTCCTACAATGAGCAGTTCTTC,14,NA,NA,TRBJ2-1,TRBV19
CASSGAKGGSNSPLHF,TGTGCCAGCAGCGGGGCCAAAGGCGGGAGTAATTCACCCCTCCACTTT,16,NA,many,TRBJ1-6,TRBV9
CAWSGKGTDTQYF,TGTGCCTGGAGCGGGAAAGGCACAGATACGCAGTATTTT,13,NA,NA,TRBJ2-3,TRBV30
CACGRIYGYTF,TGTGCCTGCGGGCGTATCTATGGCTACACCTTC,11,NA,NA,TRBJ1-2,TRBV6-6
CASSPRQGPEQFF,TGTGCCAGCTCACCGAGACAGGGCCCTGAGCAGTTCTTC,13,TRBD1,NA,TRBJ2-1,TRBV18